This T cell receptor beta chain was sequenced in a study of blood T cell repertoires in COVID-19. Looking at the study overall: Acute and convalescent COVID-19 specimens originated in the United States, Italy and Spain.

CDR1 is LNHDA and CDR2 is SQIVND in the germline V gene (reference sequence). The V gene end was trimmed by 3 bases and the J gene end by 4 bases; junction bases not matched to a gene: 8. The CDR3 sequence is 16 residues long. In the original processing: Amplification from reference gene primers served as the basis for estimated nucleated cell counts. Sequencing was performed with immunoSEQ multiplex PCR; in TCRdb, only in-frame clones are kept and a portion is missing. The V and J calls and the clone size are those of that table, but D and trimming were determined from the DNA. The sample has fewer than 400,000 clones, around nine tenths seen once.

Sequencing used peripheral blood. The J gene is TRBJ2-1, the V gene TRBV19; 8 bases fit TRBD2. The source is a human donor in a cohort sampled during active COVID-19. The CDR3 is CASSIPPASGYNEQFF. In DNA form, the CDR3 reads TGTGCCAGTAGTATCCCCCCGGCTAGCGGGTACAATGAGCAGTTCTTC.